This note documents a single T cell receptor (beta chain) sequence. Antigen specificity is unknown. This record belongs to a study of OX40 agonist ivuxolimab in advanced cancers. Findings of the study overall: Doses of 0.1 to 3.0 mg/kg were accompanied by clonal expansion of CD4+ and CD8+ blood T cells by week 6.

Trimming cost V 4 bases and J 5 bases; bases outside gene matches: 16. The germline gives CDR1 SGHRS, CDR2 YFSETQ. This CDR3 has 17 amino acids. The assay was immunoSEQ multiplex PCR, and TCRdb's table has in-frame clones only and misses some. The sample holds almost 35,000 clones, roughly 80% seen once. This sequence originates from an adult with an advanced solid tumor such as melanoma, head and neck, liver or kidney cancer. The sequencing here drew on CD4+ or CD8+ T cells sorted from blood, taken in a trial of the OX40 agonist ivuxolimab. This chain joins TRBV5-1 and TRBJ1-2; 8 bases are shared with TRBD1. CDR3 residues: CASSRGQATSLSYGYTF. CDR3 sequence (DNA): TGCGCCAGCAGCAGGGGACAGGCGACTTCCCTTTCTTATGGCTACACCTTC.